The following is a T cell receptor (beta chain) sequence with its context. Its antigen is currently unknown. Other nucleotide sequences in the sample specify the same CDR3. The protocol was immunoSEQ multiplex PCR, while the TCRdb copy is restricted to in-frame clones and leaves out a portion. The data contain hundreds of thousands of clones, roughly 90% of them singletons. The sample is drawn from a study of Ad26.COV2.S vaccination and SARS-CoV-2 variants. Study context: Into the muscle, Ad26.COV2.S was dosed once or twice, 56 days apart.

CDR1 LNHDA and CDR2 SQIVND come from the germline V gene (reference sequence). There are 15 residues in the CDR3. Trimming cost V 5 bases and J 0 bases; bases outside gene matches: 4. Broader study findings: Using TCR breadth and depth analyses may have led to underestimated total T cell responses. Substantial response breadth was reportedly seen for spike-specific CD8+ and CD4+ T cells after vaccination.

Treatment specified: about 20 received Ad26.COV2.S at low or high dose, single or two shots; roughly five received placebo; per-sample allocation not given. Day 63 after the first injection of vaccine or placebo was the sampling time. The chain joins TRBV19 to TRBJ2-1; TRBD1 matches at 7 bases. The specimen was peripheral blood, collected in a trial of Ad26.COV2.S vaccine versus placebo. This TCR was recovered from a person between 18 and 65 years old who received the Ad26.COV2.S COVID-19 vaccine or a placebo. CDR3 amino acids: CASSPRTGSYNEQFF. The CDR3 DNA reads as TGTGCCAGTAGTCCCAGGACAGGCTCCTACAATGAGCAGTTCTTC.